Below, 19 T cell receptor beta chains from the same sample are listed, as sequenced in a study of cytomegalovirus exposure and HLA in healthy donors (TCRdb year 2017). The library was generated by the immunoSEQ multiplex PCR assay. The multiplex PCR relied on a mix of 60 forward primers for TCR Vbeta segments and 13 reverse primers for TCR Jbeta segments. TCRdb took this table from immuneACCESS and kept in-frame rearrangements with V and J called. Such tables lack part of the clones; where checked against another copy, unresolved V genes explain under half of the gap, and the rest is unexplained. Across this sample there are 170,000 or so clones, with roughly 80% seen only once. The ten largest clones capture around 4.9% of the sample. Material: PBMCs. The source of these receptors is a man between 18 and 29 years old in good health and CMV-seronegative.

Comment on this clone: The sample holds other DNA sequences that translate to the same CDR3. The V and J genes are TRBV9 and TRBJ2-1; 11 bases map to TRBD2. CDR1 is SGDLS and CDR2 is YYNGEE in the germline V gene. With 3 bases clipped from V and 3 bases from J, the junction kept 2 bases outside the gene matches. There are 15 residues in the CDR3. The CDR3 nucleotides are TGTGCCAGCAGCGGGGGACTAGCGGACTACAATGAGCAGTTCTTC. It is translated as CASSGGLADYNEQFF. The whole variable domain, remainder taken from reference TRBV9 and TRBJ2-1, is DSGVTQTPKHLITATGQRVTLRCSPRSGDLSVYWYQQSLDQGLQFLIQYYNGEERAKGNILERFSAQQFPDLHSELNLSSLELGDSALYFCASSGGLADYNEQFFGPGTRLTVL.

J is TRBJ2-5 and V is TRBV25-1, with 7 nucleotides matching TRBD1. V shed 6 bases and J 5 bases; nucleotides not matched to a gene: 18. Germline V gives CDR1 MGHDK, CDR2 SYGVNS. There are 17 residues in the CDR3. DNA of the CDR3: TGTGCCAGCAGCCAACCCCGAGGGCAGGGGGTGCGGGAGACCCAGTACTTC. Amino acids: CASSQPRGQGVRETQYF. The entire variable domain, with the rest obtained from reference TRBV25-1 and TRBJ2-5, is as follows: EADIYQTPRYLVIGTGKKITLECSQTMGHDKMYWYQQDPGMELHLIHYSYGVNSTEKGDLSSESTVSRIRTEHFPLTLESARPSHTSQYLCASSQPRGQGVRETQYFGPGTRLLVL.

The chain joins TRBV5-5 to TRBJ2-7; 7 nucleotides line up with TRBD2. The CDR3 is 12 residues long. The V and J ends lost 8 bases and 3 bases, in that order; junction bases with no gene match: 5. The germline V gene has CDR1 SGHKS and CDR2 YYEKEE (reference sequence). The CDR3 region is CASVGGSYEQYF. CDR3 coding DNA: TGTGCCAGTGTGGGAGGGAGCTACGAGCAGTACTTC.

The V call is TRBV7-9, the J call TRBJ2-2, with no clear D. Germline lookup yields CDR1 SEHNR and CDR2 FQNEAQ (reference sequence). V was clipped by 11 bases and J by 5 bases, with 12 bases between them. This CDR3 has 12 amino acids. The CDR3 spells CAVRIETGELFF. The CDR3, as DNA: TGTGCCGTACGCATTGAGACCGGGGAGCTGTTTTTT.

The rearrangement joins TRBV7-9 to TRBJ2-1; no firm D call. V was trimmed by 4 bases and J by 8 bases, leaving 18 bases between them. CDR1 is SEHNR, CDR2 FQNEAQ, per germline (reference sequence). The CDR3 contains 15 residues. Here the CDR3 reads CASSSGQKTLHEQFF. The CDR3 DNA follows: TGTGCCAGCAGCTCAGGTCAGAAGACCCTCCATGAGCAGTTCTTC.

The sample holds one count of this clone. The rearrangement links TRBV7-2 to TRBJ2-7, with unresolved D. V lost 0 bases and J lost 6, with 9 bases in between. The CDR3 spans 13 residues. Germline CDR1 and CDR2: SGHTA and FQGNSA. The CDR3 region is CASSLAFGSEQYF. The CDR3 bases are TGTGCCAGCAGCTTAGCGTTTGGCTCCGAGCAGTACTTC.

V usage is TRBV27 and J usage is TRBJ2-7; D perhaps matches TRBD1 (6 bases). The CDR3 has 15 residues. The V and J ends lost 6 bases and 2 bases respectively, with 17 bases between them. The V gene's germline CDR1 is MNHEY and CDR2 SMNVEV (reference sequence). CDR3 amino acids: CASRPPPGHPYEQYF. The CDR3 bases are TGTGCCAGCAGACCCCCCCCGGGACACCCCTACGAGCAGTACTTC.

The V gene is TRBV10-1, the J gene TRBJ2-7, with D maybe TRBD2 (7 bases). V shed 10 bases and J shed 2 bases, with 15 bases lying between them. This CDR3 has 13 amino acids. Germline V gene data show CDR1 as WNHNN and CDR2 as SYGVQD (reference sequence). CDR3 residues: CATPAGATYEQYF. The CDR3 nucleotides read TGCGCCACCCCTGCGGGGGCCACCTACGAGCAGTACTTC.

This clone was detected a few times. The CDR3 DNA is TGTGCCAGCAGTCCAATTAGCCGGGAGCAGTACTTC. Translated: CASSPISREQYF. The chain combines TRBV6-6 with TRBJ2-7; D remains unclear. This CDR3 has 12 residues. Germline loops: CDR1 MNHNY, CDR2 SVGAGI (reference sequence). V was trimmed by 5 bases and J by 7 bases, leaving 12 bases between them.

J is TRBJ1-4 and V is TRBV15, with TRBD1 matching 8 bases. CDR3 length: 15 amino acids. Trimming at V came to 1 base and at J to 8 bases, leaving 6 bases not matched to a gene. From germline, CDR1 is LNHNV and CDR2 YYDKDF (reference sequence). The CDR3 loop is CATSRAVRTGEKLFF. The CDR3 nucleotides are TGTGCCACCAGCAGAGCGGTTAGGACAGGGGAAAAACTGTTTTTT.

The rearrangement uses TRBV7-3 and TRBJ1-1; 7 bases are shared with TRBD1. The CDR3 is 13 residues long. Looked up from germline, CDR1 is SGHTA and CDR2 is FQGTGA. The V gene end was trimmed by 4 bases and the J gene end by 8 bases; junction bases not matched to a gene: 7. CDR3 nucleotide sequence: TGTGCCAGCAGCTCGATTAGAGGGGGCGAAGCTTTCTTT. It specifies CASSSIRGGEAFF.

V usage is TRBV9 and J usage is TRBJ2-7; 7 nucleotides line up with TRBD2. CDR1 SGDLS and CDR2 YYNGEE come from the germline V gene. V was clipped by 0 bases and J by 7 bases; unmatched bases: 4. The CDR3 is 13 amino acids. CDR3 in DNA: TGTGCCAGCAGCGTAGGCACCGGGGGGGAGCAGTACTTC. This translates into CASSVGTGGEQYF.

The V and J genes are TRBV13 and TRBJ1-2, with 7 bases identical to TRBD1. The germline V gene encodes CDR1 PRHDT and CDR2 FYEKMQ (reference sequence). This CDR3 is 16 amino acids long. V shed 4 bases and J 1 base; nucleotides not matched to a gene: 9. CDR3 loop: CASSSHEDRSNYGYTF. DNA of the CDR3: TGTGCCAGCAGCTCTCACGAGGACAGGAGTAACTATGGCTACACCTTC.

This clone showed up just a few times. The V call is TRBV7-6, the J call TRBJ2-7; 8 positions match TRBD2. CDR3 size: 15 residues. V lost 4 bases and J lost 5; bases outside the gene matches: 10. Germline CDR1 is SGHVS and CDR2 is FNYEAQ. In DNA, the CDR3 is TGTGCCAGCAGCTCCAAAGCGGGAGTATACGACGAGCAGTACTTC. Translated: CASSSKAGVYDEQYF.

The CDR3 DNA is TGCGCCAGCAGCTTGAGTAGCGGGGGGGCCGATGAGCAGTTCTTC. Translated, it gives CASSLSSGGADEQFF. This sequence joins TRBV5-1 and TRBJ2-1, with 11 bases lining up with TRBD2. Germline V lookup: CDR1 SGHRS, CDR2 YFSETQ. The V and J ends lost 1 base and 8 bases, in that order; junction bases with no gene match: 5. This CDR3 is 15 amino acids long.

J is TRBJ2-3 and V is TRBV6-4, with TRBD2 matching over 9 bases. V trimming: 3 bases; J trimming: 8 bases; junction bases outside the gene matches: 9. CDR3 size: 15 residues. Germline CDR1 is MRHNA and CDR2 is SNTAGT. The CDR3 loop is CASSESAGGVGTQYF. CDR3 bases: TGTGCCAGCAGTGAATCAGCGGGGGGTGTCGGTACGCAGTATTTT.

Only one count was recorded for this clone. The chain carries TRBV14 and TRBJ2-1, with 7 positions matching TRBD2. The germline CDR1 and CDR2 sequences are SGHDN and FVKESK. Germline trimming cut 7 bases from V and 6 bases from J; bases unmatched to any gene: 12. The CDR3 runs to 15 residues. CDR3 region: CASKPVRGGPNEQFF. The CDR3 nucleotides read TGTGCCAGCAAGCCTGTTAGGGGAGGGCCCAATGAGCAGTTCTTC.

The chain combines TRBV6-5 with TRBJ2-3, with 8 bases matching TRBD2. This CDR3 is 15 amino acids long. V was clipped by 2 bases and J by 5 bases; unmatched bases: 6. Germline CDR1 is MNHEY and CDR2 is SVGAGI. In DNA, the CDR3 is TGTGCCAGCAGTTACCAAGCGGGGGTGAGAGATACGCAGTATTTT. Translating it yields CASSYQAGVRDTQYF.

The CDR3 region is CASVSAGVISVEQYF. The CDR3 nucleotides read TGTGCCAGCGTCTCGGCGGGAGTCATTTCTGTCGAGCAGTACTTC. This chain joins TRBV6-1 and TRBJ2-7; TRBD2 aligns across 7 bases. The CDR3 sequence is 15 residues long. The germline gives CDR1 MNHNS, CDR2 SASEGT. Trimming at V came to 8 bases and at J to 6 bases, leaving 16 bases not matched to a gene.